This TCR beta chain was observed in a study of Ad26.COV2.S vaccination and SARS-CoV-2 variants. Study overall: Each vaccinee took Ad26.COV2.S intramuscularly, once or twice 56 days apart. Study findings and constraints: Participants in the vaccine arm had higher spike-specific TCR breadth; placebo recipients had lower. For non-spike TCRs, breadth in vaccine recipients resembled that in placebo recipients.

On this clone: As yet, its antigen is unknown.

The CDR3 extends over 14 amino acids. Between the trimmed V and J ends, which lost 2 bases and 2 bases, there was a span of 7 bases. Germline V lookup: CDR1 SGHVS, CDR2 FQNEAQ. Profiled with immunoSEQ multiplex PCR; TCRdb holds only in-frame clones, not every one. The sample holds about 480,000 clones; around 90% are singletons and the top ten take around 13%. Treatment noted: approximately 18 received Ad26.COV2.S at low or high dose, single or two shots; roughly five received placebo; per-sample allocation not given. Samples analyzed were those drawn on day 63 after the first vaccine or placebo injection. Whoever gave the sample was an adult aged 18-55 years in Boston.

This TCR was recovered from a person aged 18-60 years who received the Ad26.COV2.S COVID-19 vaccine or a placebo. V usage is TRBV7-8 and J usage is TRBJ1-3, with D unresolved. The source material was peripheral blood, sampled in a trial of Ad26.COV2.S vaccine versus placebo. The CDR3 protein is CASSLSRPGNTIYF. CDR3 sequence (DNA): TGTGCCAGCAGCTTATCCAGGCCTGGAAACACCATATATTTT.